The 4 T cell receptor beta chains reported below all come from one sample, sequenced in a study of T-cell memory formation after mild COVID-19. TCRdb recomputed calls from the 5' RACE reads with MiXCR, one row per CDR3 protein. In the table there are 300,000 or so distinct CDR3 sequences, around 15% of which are singletons. The sequenced sample consisted of PBMCs or a T cell subset sorted from them (not recorded which). The receptor set was obtained from a man between 18 and 35 years old who had mild COVID-19 (a few samples of this study predate the infection). Cell type and time point are not known.

The rearrangement joins TRBV9 to TRBJ2-3, with D uncertain. Germline V lookup: CDR1 SGDLS, CDR2 YYNGEE. V lost 1 base, J lost 0 bases, and 12 bases lay in between. This CDR3 is 16 amino acids long. This chain's CDR3 is CASSVLAYSSTDTQYF. CDR3 in DNA: TGTGCCAGCAGCGTATTAGCCTACTCTAGCACAGATACGCAGTATTTT.

This clonotype occurred many times. This chain uses TRBV5-1 with TRBJ2-3, with a possible D match to TRBD1 (5 bases). The CDR3 contains 15 residues. Per the germline V gene, CDR1 is SGHRS and CDR2 is YFSETQ. V dropped 4 bases and J dropped 0 bases, with 12 bases sitting between them. The CDR3 coding sequence is TGCGCCAGCAGCCCCTATGACAGCAGCACAGATACGCAGTATTTT. Translation: CASSPYDSSTDTQYF.

The gene calls are TRBV7-9 and TRBJ2-5, with a tentative D call TRBD2 (5 bases). Trimming cost V 5 bases and J 5 bases, with 24 bases left between them. Per the germline V gene, CDR1 is SEHNR and CDR2 is FQNEAQ (reference sequence). The CDR3 is 17 amino acids. The CDR3 DNA reads TGTGCCAGCAGCAGGAGGCGGACCCTCGCGGCCGCGGAGACCCAGTACTTC. Translated: CASSRRRTLAAAETQYF.

The chain carries TRBV5-1 and TRBJ1-1; D is unresolved. The length of the CDR3 is 15 residues. In germline, CDR1 is SGHRS, CDR2 YFSETQ. The V and J ends lost 6 bases and 0 bases respectively, with 15 bases between them. The DNA for the CDR3 is TGCGCCAGCACCCCCCCAGGACGGATGAACACTGAAGCTTTCTTT. Translating it yields CASTPPGRMNTEAFF.